Each of the 32 T cell receptor beta chains below was sequenced from the same sample in a study of PD-1 blockade in classical Hodgkin lymphoma. Autologous stem cell transplantation was followed by relapse in every patient, and brentuximab vedotin exposure varied. Libraries were prepared by immunoSEQ multiplex PCR; TCRdb keeps only in-frame clonotypes and omits some of them. The sample carries some 93,000 clones, roughly nine tenths recorded once. The source material was peripheral blood mononuclear cells (PBMCs), sampled before the second cycle of nivolumab. Source of these receptors: a human donor with classical Hodgkin lymphoma.

This sequence joins TRBV14 and TRBJ2-5; D possibly corresponds to TRBD1 (5 bases). The CDR3 has 15 amino acids. Germline CDR1 and CDR2: SGHDN and FVKESK. Trimming removed 5 bases from V and 0 bases from J, with 13 bases in between. Here the CDR3 DNA reads TGTGCCAGCAGCAGGCAGGGTCCGTACCAAGAGACCCAGTACTTC. Amino acids: CASSRQGPYQETQYF.

This clone was detected only a few times. The genes are TRBV4-1 and TRBJ1-6; no firm D call. V was pared by 3 bases and J by 5 bases, with 2 bases between. The CDR3 spans 12 residues. Germline V gene lookup returns CDR1 MGHRA and CDR2 YSYEKL. The CDR3 nucleotides are TGCGCCAGCAGCCAGAATAATTCACCCCTCCACTTT. Amino acid sequence: CASSQNNSPLHF.

The chain is built from TRBV6-6 and TRBJ2-5, with no clear D. The V gene lost 6 bases and the J gene lost 5 bases, with 7 bases spanning the gap. This CDR3 contains 11 residues. CDR1 MNHNY and CDR2 SVGAGI come from the germline V gene (reference sequence). In nucleotides, the CDR3 is TGTGCCAGCAGCCTCGGGGAGACCCAGTACTTC. Translated: CASSLGETQYF.

The genes are TRBV28 and TRBJ2-7; D gene unclear. This CDR3 has 10 residues. V dropped 6 bases and J dropped 7 bases, with 7 bases sitting between them. Germline V CDR1 and CDR2: MDHEN, SYDVKM. The CDR3, as DNA: TGTGCCAGCAGCGACCGGGAGCAGTACTTC. Translated, it gives CASSDREQYF.

The CDR3 region is CASSASLQGYGNTIYF. CDR3 DNA sequence: TGTGCCAGCAGCGCCTCGCTCCAGGGGTACGGAAACACCATATATTTT. The chain links TRBV7-9 to TRBJ1-3; D might be TRBD1 (6 bases). The CDR3 is 16 residues long. Germline-derived CDR1 and CDR2 are SEHNR and FQNEAQ (reference sequence). Trimming cost V 5 bases and J 4 bases, with 18 bases left between them. Complete variable domain (other parts from reference TRBV7-9 and TRBJ1-3): DTGVSQNPRHKITKRGQNVTFRCDPISEHNRLYWYRQTLGQGPEFLTYFQNEAQLEKSRLLSDRFSAERPKGSFSTLEIQRTEQGDSAMYLCASSASLQGYGNTIYFGEGSWLTVV.

The chain combines TRBV11-1 with TRBJ2-3; 11 nucleotides line up with TRBD2. The CDR3 runs to 16 residues. CDR1 and CDR2 (germline): SGHAT, FQDESV (reference sequence). Unmatched junction bases numbered 9, after V lost 6 bases and J lost 4 bases. The CDR3, as DNA: TGTGCCAGCAGTCTAGCGGGAGGTTATGCCGCAGATACGCAGTATTTT. Its translation: CASSLAGGYAADTQYF.

CDR3 nucleotides: TGTGCCAGCAGTCTGGACGCCTATGGCTACACCTTC. Amino acid sequence: CASSLDAYGYTF. The chain combines TRBV6-1 with TRBJ1-2; D not resolved. The germline V gene has CDR1 MNHNS and CDR2 SASEGT. V was pared by 5 bases and J by 4 bases, with 8 bases between. This CDR3 is 12 amino acids long.

This clone was recorded once. The V call is TRBV10-3, the J call TRBJ2-7, with D possibly being TRBD1 (5 bases). The germline V gene has CDR1 ENHRY and CDR2 SYGVKD. This CDR3 region has 17 residues. V was cut by 3 bases and J by 4 bases, with 22 bases left in between. The CDR3 protein is CAISDKTSDSNLYEQYF. DNA of the CDR3: TGTGCCATCAGTGACAAGACTTCCGACAGCAACCTTTACGAGCAGTACTTC.

The V and J genes are TRBV2 and TRBJ2-2; 8 bases are shared with TRBD2. V shed 4 bases and J 6 bases; nucleotides not matched to a gene: 10. Germline CDR1 and CDR2: SNHLY and FYNNEI. The CDR3 sequence is 16 residues long. CDR3 sequence: CASSGDRTSLAGELFF. CDR3 bases: TGTGCCAGCAGTGGAGATAGGACTAGCCTCGCCGGGGAGCTGTTTTTT.

The V gene is TRBV9, the J gene TRBJ2-3; 7 bases are shared with TRBD1. V trimming: 3 bases; J trimming: 2 bases; junction bases outside the gene matches: 9. Germline values: CDR1 SGDLS, CDR2 YYNGEE. The length of the CDR3 is 16 residues. This CDR3 reads CASSAIDRAPTDTQYF. CDR3 nucleotides: TGTGCCAGCAGCGCCATTGACAGGGCTCCCACAGATACGCAGTATTTT.

The genes are TRBV19 and TRBJ1-1; D unresolved. From germline, CDR1 is LNHDA and CDR2 SQIVND (reference sequence). V was trimmed by 5 bases and J by 2 bases, leaving 15 bases between them. The CDR3 runs 15 residues. Written as DNA, the CDR3 is TGTGCCAGTAGTCCCATGGAGTTCCAAAACACTGAAGCTTTCTTT. It encodes CASSPMEFQNTEAFF.

The chain joins TRBV5-1 to TRBJ1-1; perhaps TRBD1 as D (5 bases). The V gene lost 0 bases and the J gene lost 4 bases, with 16 bases spanning the gap. CDR3 length: 16 residues. Germline V gene lookup returns CDR1 SGHRS and CDR2 YFSETQ. The CDR3 loop is CASSLAVRERGTEAFF. CDR3 sequence (DNA): TGCGCCAGCAGCTTGGCTGTCAGGGAGCGGGGCACTGAAGCTTTCTTT. Together with reference TRBV5-1 and TRBJ1-1, the CDR3 gives the full variable domain: KAGVTQTPRYLIKTRGQQVTLSCSPISGHRSVSWYQQTPGQGLQFLFEYFSETQRNKGNFPGRFSGRQFSNSRSEMNVSTLELGDSALYLCASSLAVRERGTEAFFGQGTRLTVV.

The chain employs TRBV10-1 and TRBJ2-7; D is unclear. Germline V gives CDR1 WNHNN, CDR2 SYGVQD (reference sequence). This CDR3 region has 12 residues. The germline V and J ends were trimmed by 3 bases and 3 bases, with 6 bases remaining between them. The CDR3, as DNA: TGCGCCAGCAGTGACCAGAGCTACGAGCAGTACTTC. This sequence encodes CASSDQSYEQYF.

This clone was seen a single time. The V and J genes are TRBV2 and TRBJ1-3; a weak D match, TRBD1 (6 bases). Germline lookup yields CDR1 SNHLY and CDR2 FYNNEI. V dropped 3 bases and J dropped 0 bases, with 9 bases sitting between them. The CDR3 extends over 15 amino acids. The CDR3 region is CASSEDRYSGNTIYF. DNA for the CDR3: TGTGCCAGCAGTGAGGACAGATACTCTGGAAACACCATATATTTT.

This chain joins TRBV30 and TRBJ1-1; no reliable D call. This CDR3 contains 13 residues. From germline, CDR1 is GTSNPN and CDR2 SVGIG (reference sequence). V dropped 2 bases and J dropped 5 bases, with 12 bases sitting between them. This chain's CDR3 is CAWSFSRETEAFF. CDR3 sequence (DNA): TGTGCCTGGAGTTTCTCAAGGGAAACTGAAGCTTTCTTT.

This CDR3 is CASSPWGHGEKLFF. The CDR3 DNA reads as TGTGCCAGCAGCCCGTGGGGGCACGGTGAAAAACTGTTTTTT. The J gene is TRBJ1-4, the V gene TRBV11-2; TRBD1 might be the D (6 bases). Trimming took off 5 bases at V and 7 bases at J, with 14 bases between the two ends. Per germline, CDR1 SGHAT and CDR2 FQNNGV. CDR3 size: 14 residues.

The chain couples TRBV4-1 to TRBJ2-1; D ambiguous. Germline-derived CDR1 and CDR2 are MGHRA and YSYEKL. V was cut by 1 base and J by 8 bases, with 12 bases left in between. CDR3 length equals 14 residues. CDR3 sequence reads: CASSQVGNLHEQFF. The CDR3 region has the DNA TGCGCCAGCAGCCAAGTCGGTAATCTGCATGAGCAGTTCTTC.

This chain uses TRBV7-9 with TRBJ2-2; D not resolved. Trimming shortened V by 0 bases and J by 5 bases, and 7 bases separated the two germline ends. Germline CDR1 is SEHNR and CDR2 is FQNEAQ (reference sequence). CDR3 length: 14 amino acids. Here the CDR3 reads CASSLAVGTGELFF. The CDR3 coding sequence is TGTGCCAGCAGCTTAGCTGTTGGGACCGGGGAGCTGTTTTTT.

The CDR3 reads CASQLAGRFYEQYF. The CDR3 nucleotides read TGTGCCAGCCAACTAGCGGGAAGATTCTACGAGCAGTACTTC. This sequence joins TRBV5-8 and TRBJ2-7, with 10 bases matching TRBD2. Germline loops: CDR1 SGHTS, CDR2 YDEGEE. The CDR3 is 14 residues long. The V segment lost 7 bases and the J segment 3 bases; nucleotides outside the gene matches: 7.

J is TRBJ1-4 and V is TRBV7-9; the match to TRBD1 covers 11 bases. CDR3 length equals 15 residues. V was clipped by 2 bases and J by 7 bases; unmatched bases: 3. CDR1 and CDR2 from the germline V gene are SEHNR and FQNEAQ (reference sequence). The CDR3 DNA follows: TGTGCCAGCAGCTTAAAGGACAGGGGGCGTGAAAAACTGTTTTTT. It yields the protein CASSLKDRGREKLFF.

This rearrangement joins TRBV29-1 to TRBJ1-2; no definite D call. In germline, CDR1 is SQVTM, CDR2 ANQGSEA. The ends were cut back, 4 bases at V and 4 bases at J, with 7 bases in the middle. The CDR3 extends over 11 amino acids. The chain's CDR3 is CSVGGAYGYTF. The CDR3, as DNA: TGCAGCGTTGGGGGAGCCTATGGCTACACCTTC.

The chain has TRBV2 and TRBJ2-7; no definite D call. V lost 6 bases, J lost 3 bases, and 24 bases lay in between. Per the germline V gene, CDR1 is SNHLY and CDR2 is FYNNEI. This CDR3 has 17 residues. CDR3 residues: CASRAVSGWRTIYEQYF. CDR3 coding DNA: TGTGCCAGCAGGGCTGTTAGTGGGTGGCGGACCATCTACGAGCAGTACTTC.

The V gene is TRBV2, the J gene TRBJ1-1; 7 nucleotides match TRBD1. J gave up 8 bases and V 7 bases, and 13 bases lay outside the gene matches. The CDR3 consists of 14 residues. Per the germline V gene, CDR1 is SNHLY and CDR2 is FYNNEI. CDR3 protein: CASTPLGGRAEAFF. The CDR3 nucleotides read TGTGCCAGCACTCCTCTAGGGGGCCGAGCCGAAGCTTTCTTT.

V and J are TRBV18 and TRBJ1-4; 7 nucleotides align to TRBD1. The CDR3 is 18 residues long. Germline CDR1 reads KGHSH; CDR2 reads LQKENI. V shed 4 bases, J shed 0 bases, and the junction held 11 bases outside the gene matches. The CDR3 DNA is TGTGCCAGCTCACGGAACCGACAGGGCACTGCAACTAATGAAAAACTGTTTTTT. The encoded protein is CASSRNRQGTATNEKLFF.

The chain carries TRBV28 and TRBJ2-3; TRBD2 might be the D (6 bases). V was shortened by 4 bases and J by 3 bases, with 17 bases between the two germline ends. The CDR3 has 16 amino acids. Germline V lookup: CDR1 MDHEN, CDR2 SYDVKM. The CDR3 loop reads CASSSGAGRSTDTQYF. The CDR3, as DNA: TGTGCCAGCAGTTCCGGGGCAGGGAGGTCGACAGATACGCAGTATTTT. The full variable domain, rest sourced from reference TRBV28 and TRBJ2-3, is DVKVTQSSRYLVKRTGEKVFLECVQDMDHENMFWYRQDPGLGLRLIYFSYDVKMKEKGDIPEGYSVSREKKERFSLILESASTNQTSMYLCASSSGAGRSTDTQYFGPGTRLTVL.

This chain links TRBV21-1 with TRBJ2-3; the table's D call of TRBD2 was not tested on the DNA. TRBV21-1 is classified as a pseudogene. The CDR3 length is 19 residues. The CDR3 DNA follows: TGTGCCAGCAGCAAAAGGAAGGACACTAGCGGAAGGGATGGGGATACGCAGTATTTT. This gives the protein CASSKRKDTSGRDGDTQYF.

The DNA of the CDR3 is TGTGCCAGCAGATCCCAGACAGGGATCGGAGGAAACACCATATATTTT. This codes for CASRSQTGIGGNTIYF. The genes are TRBV2 and TRBJ1-3, with 7 positions matching TRBD1. The CDR3 runs 16 residues. Germline V gene lookup returns CDR1 SNHLY and CDR2 FYNNEI. The V gene end was trimmed by 6 bases and the J gene end by 4 bases; junction bases not matched to a gene: 12. Filled out from reference TRBV2 and TRBJ1-3, the complete variable domain reads EPEVTQTPSHQVTQMGQEVILRCVPISNHLYFYWYRQILGQKVEFLVSFYNNEISEKSEIFDDQFSVERPDGSNFTLKIRSTKLEDSAMYFCASRSQTGIGGNTIYFGEGSWLTVV.

V usage is TRBV5-4 and J usage is TRBJ2-1, with D tentatively TRBD1 (5 bases). Germline V CDR1 and CDR2: SGHNT, YYREEE (reference sequence). Trimming shortened V by 3 bases and J by 10 bases, and 11 bases separated the two germline ends. This CDR3 has 12 residues. As DNA, the CDR3 is TGTGCCAGCAGCTCCCCCGCAGGGGAGCAGTTCTTC. Translation: CASSSPAGEQFF.

The chain employs TRBV18 and TRBJ2-5; 7 bases match TRBD2. The length of the CDR3 is 15 residues. V dropped 1 base and J dropped 3; count of bases not matched to a gene: 5. CDR1 is KGHSH, CDR2 LQKENI, per germline. CDR3 amino acids: CASSPQRTSKETQYF. In nucleotides, the CDR3 is TGTGCCAGCTCACCACAAAGGACTAGTAAAGAGACCCAGTACTTC.

The chain combines TRBV18 with TRBJ1-5; no definite D call. This CDR3 has 14 amino acids. Germline CDR1 and CDR2: KGHSH and LQKENI. The V end lost 3 bases, the J end lost 0 bases, and 6 bases lay between the germline ends. Written as DNA, the CDR3 is TGTGCCAGCTCACCGGCAAATAGCAATCAGCCCCAGCATTTT. The encoded protein is CASSPANSNQPQHF.

V and J are TRBV29-1 and TRBJ1-2; 8 nucleotides agree with TRBD1. With V trimmed by 6 bases and J by 2 bases, 5 bases remained unmatched. The CDR3 spans 13 residues. CDR1 is SQVTM and CDR2 is ANQGSEA in the germline V gene. The CDR3 protein is CSVMTGDNYGYTF. For the CDR3, the DNA is TGCAGCGTGATGACAGGGGACAACTATGGCTACACCTTC.

The J gene is TRBJ2-7, the V gene TRBV5-6; 9 bases agree with TRBD2. The V and J ends lost 3 bases and 6 bases, in that order; junction bases with no gene match: 10. The CDR3 loop spans 15 amino acids. The germline gives CDR1 SGHDT, CDR2 YYEEEE. The CDR3 region is CASSWGRVAGAEQYF. Written as DNA, the CDR3 is TGTGCCAGCAGCTGGGGGAGGGTAGCGGGAGCCGAGCAGTACTTC.